These 13 T cell receptor beta chains came from one sample sequenced in a study of blood T cell repertoires in COVID-19. Sequencing was performed with immunoSEQ multiplex PCR; in TCRdb, only in-frame clones are kept and a portion is missing. Altogether some 180,000 clones are present, nearly 90% being singletons, with the ten largest covering about 0.58%. Sequenced: peripheral blood. The origin of the receptors is a man aged 50 to 60 with acute or convalescent COVID-19.

V gene TRBV27 combines with J gene TRBJ2-3; weak D call: TRBD2 (6 bases). Germline loops: CDR1 MNHEY, CDR2 SMNVEV (reference sequence). Deletions cut 6 bases from V and 4 bases from J, with 14 bases between. The length of the CDR3 is 14 residues. The CDR3 is CASRRDPISDTQYF. CDR3 nucleotides: TGTGCCAGCAGGCGGGACCCAATATCAGATACGCAGTATTTT.

The chain uses TRBV10-3 and TRBJ2-1; D gene unclear. This CDR3 has 16 amino acids. The germline V and J ends were trimmed by 4 bases and 4 bases, with 17 bases remaining between them. Germline assignment: CDR1 ENHRY and CDR2 SYGVKD. CDR3 sequence: CAISAAASVSYNEQFF. CDR3 DNA sequence: TGTGCCATCAGTGCCGCAGCGAGCGTATCATACAATGAGCAGTTCTTC.

This chain links TRBV5-1 with TRBJ1-1; no reliable D call. Trimming cost V 4 bases and J 3 bases, with 10 bases left between them. CDR3 length: 13 amino acids. CDR1 is SGHRS, CDR2 YFSETQ, per germline. The DNA of the CDR3 is TGCGCCAGCAGCCCTCAACCGGACACTGAAGCTTTCTTT. Its translation is CASSPQPDTEAFF.

The rearrangement links TRBV11-3 to TRBJ2-1; 10 positions match TRBD1. Looked up from germline, CDR1 is SGHNT and CDR2 is YENEEA. The junction had 1 base not matched to a gene; V was cut back by 5 bases and J by 3 bases. This CDR3 region has 14 residues. The CDR3 DNA follows: TGTGCCAGCAGCCGGACAGGGGGCTACAATGAGCAGTTCTTC. This gives the protein CASSRTGGYNEQFF.

CDR3: CASSGGDTEAFF. CDR3 DNA: TGTGCCAGCTCAGGCGGGGACACTGAAGCTTTCTTT. The chain recombines TRBV18 with TRBJ1-1; D gene ambiguous. The CDR3 consists of 12 residues. The V gene lost 5 bases and the J gene lost 3 bases, with 7 bases spanning the gap. Germline V gives CDR1 KGHSH, CDR2 LQKENI.

The chain couples TRBV11-1 to TRBJ2-1, with 9 positions matching TRBD1. Germline V gives CDR1 SGHAT, CDR2 FQDESV (reference sequence). The CDR3 length is 16 residues. Germline trimming cut 1 base from V and 7 bases from J; bases unmatched to any gene: 8. The CDR3 nucleotides read TGTGCCAGCAGCTTAGATCTTAGGGACAGGGAGAATGAGCAGTTCTTC. Protein sequence: CASSLDLRDRENEQFF.

Comment on this clone: The CDR3 does not end in the conserved phenylalanine or tryptophan, so this is likely a read error. The limits of the CDR3 on the DNA are not certain, so only TCRdb's listed CDR3 is given. The V call is TRBV18, the J call TRBJ1-3. The CDR3 length equals 13 residues, ends included. Germline CDR1 and CDR2: KGHSH and LQKENI. Here the CDR3 reads CASSPTEVQDPLL.

The rearrangement uses TRBV28 and TRBJ2-5, with 8 nucleotides matching TRBD1. V dropped 3 bases and J dropped 5; count of bases not matched to a gene: 8. CDR3 length: 15 residues. Germline loops: CDR1 MDHEN, CDR2 SYDVKM. In DNA form, the CDR3 reads TGTGCCAGCAGTTTTAGGGACAGGATCTTGGAGACCCAGTACTTC. The encoded protein is CASSFRDRILETQYF.

This clone was observed a single time. The CDR3 coding sequence is TGTGCCTGGAGTCCAGGGACAGGGGCCTACGAGCAGTACTTC. As protein: CAWSPGTGAYEQYF. The V call is TRBV30, the J call TRBJ2-7; 10 nucleotides match TRBD1. The V and J ends lost 2 bases and 2 bases, in that order; junction bases with no gene match: 3. The germline CDR1 and CDR2 sequences are GTSNPN and SVGIG (reference sequence). This CDR3 spans 14 amino acids.

The chain links TRBV6-5 to TRBJ2-7; 7 bases are shared with TRBD1. The germline V gene encodes CDR1 MNHEY and CDR2 SVGAGI. V shed 6 bases and J 13 bases; nucleotides not matched to a gene: 12. This CDR3 spans 12 amino acids. The CDR3 here is CASRSGQLTFYF. In nucleotides, the CDR3 is TGTGCCAGCAGGTCGGGACAGTTGACGTTCTACTTC.

The V gene is TRBV12-5, the J gene TRBJ1-1; 9 positions agree with TRBD1. From germline, CDR1 is LGHNT and CDR2 FRNRAP. This CDR3 contains 17 residues. Unmatched junction bases numbered 12, after V lost 4 bases and J lost 3 bases. The CDR3 protein is CASGWMTGQGRYTEAFF. The CDR3 DNA sequence: TGTGCTAGTGGTTGGATGACGGGACAGGGACGTTACACTGAAGCTTTCTTT.

The J gene is TRBJ2-1, the V gene TRBV9, with D hard to call. The CDR3 covers 11 residues. Trimming took off 3 bases at V and 5 bases at J, with 3 bases between the two ends. The germline V gene encodes CDR1 SGDLS and CDR2 YYNGEE. The CDR3, as DNA: TGTGCCAGCAGCGCCAACAATGAGCAGTTCTTC. This translates into CASSANNEQFF.

The chain employs TRBV18 and TRBJ1-6; 7 bases map to TRBD1. J lost 7 bases, V lost 1 base, and 4 bases had no gene match. CDR1 is KGHSH, CDR2 LQKENI, per germline. The CDR3 loop spans 15 amino acids. The chain's CDR3 is CASSPQGQSNSPLHF. CDR3 DNA: TGTGCCAGCTCACCACAGGGACAGAGCAATTCACCCCTCCACTTT.